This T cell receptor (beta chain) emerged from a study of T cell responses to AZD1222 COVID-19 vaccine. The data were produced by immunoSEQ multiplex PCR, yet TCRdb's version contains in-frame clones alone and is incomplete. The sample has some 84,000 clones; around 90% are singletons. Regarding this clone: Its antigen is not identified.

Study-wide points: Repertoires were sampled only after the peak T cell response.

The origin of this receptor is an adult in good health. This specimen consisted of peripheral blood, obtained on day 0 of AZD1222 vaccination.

The CDR3 is CASSTGTGANSPLHF. The CDR3 region has the DNA TGTGCCAGTAGTACCGGGACAGGCGCGAATTCACCCCTCCACTTT. The gene calls are TRBV19 and TRBJ1-6; 8 positions agree with TRBD1. CDR3 length: 15 amino acids. Unmatched junction bases numbered 6, after V lost 4 bases and J lost 7 bases. In germline, CDR1 is LNHDA, CDR2 SQIVND (reference sequence).